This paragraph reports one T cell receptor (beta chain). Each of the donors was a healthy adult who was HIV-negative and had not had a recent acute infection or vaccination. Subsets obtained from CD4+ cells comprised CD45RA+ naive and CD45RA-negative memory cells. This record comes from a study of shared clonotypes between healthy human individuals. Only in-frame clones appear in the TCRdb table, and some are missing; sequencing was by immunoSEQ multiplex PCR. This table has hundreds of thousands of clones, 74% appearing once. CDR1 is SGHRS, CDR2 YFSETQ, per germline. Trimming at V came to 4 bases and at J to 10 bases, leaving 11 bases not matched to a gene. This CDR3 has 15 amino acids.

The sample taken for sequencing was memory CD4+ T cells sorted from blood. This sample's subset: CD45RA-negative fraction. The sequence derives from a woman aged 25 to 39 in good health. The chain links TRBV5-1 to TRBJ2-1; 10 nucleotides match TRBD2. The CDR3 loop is CASSLSSGSSFEQFF. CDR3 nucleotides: TGCGCCAGCAGCCTCTCTAGCGGGAGCTCGTTCGAGCAGTTCTTC.